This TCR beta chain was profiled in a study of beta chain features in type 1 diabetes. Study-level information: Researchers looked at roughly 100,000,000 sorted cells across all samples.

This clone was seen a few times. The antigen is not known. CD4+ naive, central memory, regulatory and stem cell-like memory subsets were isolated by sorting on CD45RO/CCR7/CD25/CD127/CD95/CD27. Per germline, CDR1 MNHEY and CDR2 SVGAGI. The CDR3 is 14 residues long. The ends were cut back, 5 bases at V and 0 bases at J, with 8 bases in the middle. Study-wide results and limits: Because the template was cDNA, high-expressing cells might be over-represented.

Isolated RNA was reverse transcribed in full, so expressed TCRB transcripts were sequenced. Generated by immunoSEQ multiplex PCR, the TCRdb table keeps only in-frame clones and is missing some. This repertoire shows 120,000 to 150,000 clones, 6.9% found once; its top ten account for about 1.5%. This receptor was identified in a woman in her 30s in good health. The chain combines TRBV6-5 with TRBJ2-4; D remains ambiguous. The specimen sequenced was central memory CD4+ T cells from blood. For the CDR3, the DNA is TGTGCCAGCAGTCGAGATCTAGCCAAAAACATTCAGTACTTC. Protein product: CASSRDLAKNIQYF.